Ten or more counts support the clone carrying this TCR beta chain. The authors prepared the TCRbeta library with unique molecular identifiers. TCRdb itself ran the PCR reads through MiXCR, one entry per CDR3 protein. The table includes around 87,000 distinct CDR3 sequences, roughly 8.4% detected once. These data come from a study of T-cell reconstitution after alpha-beta-depleted transplantation in children. V trimming: 0 bases; J trimming: 1 base; junction bases outside the gene matches: 4. The CDR3 sequence is 17 residues long. The germline gives CDR1 MNHEY, CDR2 SVGEGT. Sequencing was performed on PBMCs from the stem cell graft donor, taken from the stem cell graft. The sequence was obtained from a human donor who donated a stem cell graft to a child with congenital amegakaryocytic thrombocytopenia. This chain uses TRBV6-2 or TRBV6-3 with TRBJ2-2; 8 positions agree with TRBD1. The CDR3: CASSYSGTGLNTGELFF. The CDR3 DNA reads as TGTGCCAGCAGTTACTCCGGGACAGGCTTGAACACCGGGGAGCTGTTTTTT.